Below are 18 T cell receptor beta chains sequenced from a single sample in a study of shared clonotypes between healthy human individuals. The protocol was immunoSEQ multiplex PCR, while the TCRdb copy is restricted to in-frame clones and leaves out a portion. The sample carries 1,400,000 or so clones, approximately 98.5% recorded once. What was sequenced was naive CD4+ T cells sorted from blood. Subset meaning: CD45RA+ positively selected. The receptors were gathered from a young man in good health.

For the CDR3, the DNA is TGCAGCGTTGAAGACCATCCATGGGGACGGCCCCAAGAGACCCAGTACTTC. Its protein product is CSVEDHPWGRPQETQYF. The V gene is TRBV29-1, the J gene TRBJ2-5; the D gene could be TRBD1 or TRBD2 (5 bases each). The CDR3 runs 17 residues. Germline CDR1 SQVTM, CDR2 ANQGSEA. Trimming left V 0 bases short and J 1 base short, with 18 bases between. The complete variable domain, with remaining parts taken from reference TRBV29-1 and TRBJ2-5, reads SAVISQKPSRDICQRGTSLTIQCQVDSQVTMMFWYRQQPGQSLTLIATANQGSEATYESGFVIDKFPISRPNLTFSTLTVSNMSPEDSSIYLCSVEDHPWGRPQETQYFGPGTRLLVL.

The CDR3 loop reads CASQQGQAYEQYF. The CDR3 DNA follows: TGTGCCAGCCAACAGGGGCAGGCCTACGAGCAGTACTTC. This rearrangement joins TRBV6-1 to TRBJ2-7; 7 positions agree with TRBD1. Germline V gene lookup returns CDR1 MNHNS and CDR2 SASEGT. This CDR3 region has 13 residues. Unmatched junction bases numbered 6, after V lost 8 bases and J lost 2 bases.

Concerning this clone: The sample holds other DNA sequences that translate to the same CDR3. The chain combines TRBV5-4 with TRBJ2-5; tentative D call: TRBD1 (5 bases). Germline values: CDR1 SGHNT, CDR2 YYREEE (reference sequence). Trimming took 0 bases from V and 3 from J, leaving 6 bases between them. The CDR3 runs 13 residues. The chain's CDR3 is CASSLVGEETQYF. The CDR3 region has the DNA TGTGCCAGCAGCTTGGTAGGGGAAGAGACCCAGTACTTC.

This rearrangement joins TRBV7-8 to TRBJ1-5; perhaps TRBD1 as D (6 bases). The V end lost 4 bases, the J end lost 3 bases, and 13 bases lay between the germline ends. The CDR3 is 15 residues long. Germline V gene data show CDR1 as SGHVS and CDR2 as FQNEAQ. CDR3 sequence: CASSSRGLDNQPQHF. In nucleotides, the CDR3 is TGTGCCAGCAGCTCGAGGGGGTTGGACAATCAGCCCCAGCATTTT.

As to this clone: The sample has other DNA sequences that encode this CDR3 too. The rearrangement uses TRBV15 and TRBJ2-7, with 9 positions matching TRBD1. The CDR3 length is 13 residues. Germline assignment: CDR1 LNHNV and CDR2 YYDKDF (reference sequence). V shed 4 bases and J 4 bases; nucleotides not matched to a gene: 2. In DNA form, the CDR3 reads TGTGCCACCAGCAAACAGGGGGCTTACGAGCAGTACTTC. Translating gives CATSKQGAYEQYF.

The chain has TRBV27 and TRBJ2-4, with D unresolved. CDR1 and CDR2 (germline): MNHEY, SMNVEV (reference sequence). The CDR3 extends over 14 amino acids. With 0 bases removed from V and 5 bases from J, the gap between germline ends came to 8 bases. CDR3 residues: CASSLSRRENIQYF. CDR3 DNA: TGTGCCAGCAGTTTATCCCGCCGGGAAAACATTCAGTACTTC.

The chain couples TRBV7-6 to TRBJ2-3; the match to TRBD1 covers 7 bases. Germline V gene data show CDR1 as SGHVS and CDR2 as FNYEAQ. The J segment lost 0 bases and the V segment lost 3 bases, leaving 9 bases of the junction unmatched. The CDR3 is made up of 17 amino acids. The CDR3: CASSFFARTGSTDTQYF. The DNA of the CDR3 is TGTGCCAGCAGCTTTTTTGCCCGGACAGGCAGCACAGATACGCAGTATTTT.

The V call is TRBV7-9, the J call TRBJ2-2; TRBD1 is a possible D gene (6 bases). The CDR3 contains 17 residues. Germline values: CDR1 SEHNR, CDR2 FQNEAQ (reference sequence). V lost 0 bases to trimming and J lost 2 bases, with 13 bases between them. The CDR3 sequence is CASSLALQGLNTGELFF. DNA for the CDR3: TGTGCCAGCAGCTTAGCGTTACAGGGATTAAACACCGGGGAGCTGTTTTTT. Complete variable domain (other parts from reference TRBV7-9 and TRBJ2-2): DTGVSQNPRHKITKRGQNVTFRCDPISEHNRLYWYRQTLGQGPEFLTYFQNEAQLEKSRLLSDRFSAERPKGSFSTLEIQRTEQGDSAMYLCASSLALQGLNTGELFFGEGSRLTVL.

This rearrangement joins TRBV7-9 to TRBJ2-3; TRBD1 matches 8 bases. V lost 5 bases to trimming and J lost 2 bases; unmatched junction nucleotides: 9. CDR1 SEHNR and CDR2 FQNEAQ come from the germline V gene (reference sequence). The CDR3 has 16 amino acids. As DNA, the CDR3 is TGTGCCAGCAGCGCCTGGACAGGGAGTGTCACAGATACGCAGTATTTT. Translating it yields CASSAWTGSVTDTQYF.

The count of this clone is one. The chain is built from TRBV5-1 and TRBJ2-3, with D possibly TRBD2 on 5 matching bases. Germline lookup yields CDR1 SGHRS and CDR2 YFSETQ. V lost 2 bases and J lost 5, with 9 bases in between. This CDR3 has 13 residues. Here the CDR3 reads CASSLGAEDTQYF. CDR3 DNA sequence: TGCGCCAGCAGCTTAGGAGCGGAAGATACGCAGTATTTT.

The gene calls are TRBV4-2 and TRBJ1-4; D unclear. V lost 0 bases and J 4 bases, leaving 15 bases between the germline ends. Germline CDR1 reads LGHNA; CDR2 reads YNFKEQ. The CDR3 contains 17 residues. The CDR3 region is CASSQDSPRRSNEKLFF. Here the CDR3 DNA reads TGTGCCAGCAGCCAAGATAGTCCGAGGCGTAGTAATGAAAAACTGTTTTTT.

V gene TRBV5-1 combines with J gene TRBJ2-3; 10 bases match TRBD2. V gave up 0 bases and J gave up 7 bases; unmatched junction bases: 5. The CDR3 is made up of 15 amino acids. Germline V gives CDR1 SGHRS, CDR2 YFSETQ. Here the CDR3 DNA reads TGCGCCAGCAGCTTGGAACCTAGCGGGAGCAATACGCAGTATTTT. Translating it yields CASSLEPSGSNTQYF.

The DNA of the CDR3 is TGCGCCAGCACCAATAGCGGGAGCCTCACCGGGGAGCTGTTTTTT. This codes for CASTNSGSLTGELFF. The chain combines TRBV5-1 with TRBJ2-2; 9 positions match TRBD2. CDR3 size: 15 residues. V lost 6 bases, J lost 4 bases, and 7 bases stayed unmatched. Germline V gives CDR1 SGHRS, CDR2 YFSETQ.

This chain uses TRBV27 with TRBJ1-5, with a possible D match to TRBD1 (5 bases). Trimming pared 5 bases from V and 9 bases from J, leaving 14 bases between. This CDR3 has 13 amino acids. CDR1 and CDR2 from the germline V gene are MNHEY and SMNVEV (reference sequence). The DNA for the CDR3 is TGTGCCAGCAGTAGGGGACCCCAATGGCCCCAGCATTTT. As protein: CASSRGPQWPQHF.

As to this clone: Other DNA sequences within the sample encode an identical CDR3. The V gene is TRBV20-1, the J gene TRBJ2-3, with D unclear. The CDR3 spans 11 residues. Trimming took off 4 bases at V and 2 bases at J, with 4 bases between the two ends. Germline V gene sequence: CDR1 DFQATT, CDR2 SNEGSKA (reference sequence). CDR3 coding DNA: TGCAGTGCTACCTACACAGATACGCAGTATTTT. Translated: CSATYTDTQYF.

This clone was observed once. V gene TRBV19 combines with J gene TRBJ1-5; the match to TRBD1 covers 9 bases. Losses at the gene ends were 11 bases for V and 9 bases for J; bases not matched to a gene: 14. The length of the CDR3 is 14 residues. The germline V gene has CDR1 LNHDA and CDR2 SQIVND (reference sequence). CDR3 sequence: CAGRGQGNQGPQHF. The DNA of the CDR3 is TGTGCCGGTCGCGGACAGGGGAATCAGGGGCCCCAGCATTTT. The whole variable domain, remainder taken from reference TRBV19 and TRBJ1-5, is DGGITQSPKYLFRKEGQNVTLSCEQNLNHDAMYWYRQDPGQGLRLIYYSQIVNDFQKGDIAEGYSVSREKKESFPLTVTSAQKNPTAFYLCAGRGQGNQGPQHFGDGTRLSIL.

This chain connects TRBV5-1 to TRBJ2-3; 8 positions agree with TRBD2. Germline-derived CDR1 and CDR2 are SGHRS and YFSETQ. This CDR3 is 14 amino acids long. The ends lost 9 bases at V and 4 bases at J; junction bases unmatched: 10. CDR3 nucleotides: TGCGCCACCAAAATAAGCGGGAGCGCAGATACGCAGTATTTT. This sequence encodes CATKISGSADTQYF.

The chain has TRBV10-3 and TRBJ2-7; tentative D call: TRBD1 (5 bases). The CDR3 totals 14 residues. CDR1 and CDR2 from the germline V gene are ENHRY and SYGVKD. The ends were cut back, 5 bases at V and 0 bases at J, with 11 bases in the middle. This CDR3 reads CAISQTEDSYEQYF. DNA for the CDR3: TGTGCCATCAGTCAGACAGAGGACTCCTACGAGCAGTACTTC.